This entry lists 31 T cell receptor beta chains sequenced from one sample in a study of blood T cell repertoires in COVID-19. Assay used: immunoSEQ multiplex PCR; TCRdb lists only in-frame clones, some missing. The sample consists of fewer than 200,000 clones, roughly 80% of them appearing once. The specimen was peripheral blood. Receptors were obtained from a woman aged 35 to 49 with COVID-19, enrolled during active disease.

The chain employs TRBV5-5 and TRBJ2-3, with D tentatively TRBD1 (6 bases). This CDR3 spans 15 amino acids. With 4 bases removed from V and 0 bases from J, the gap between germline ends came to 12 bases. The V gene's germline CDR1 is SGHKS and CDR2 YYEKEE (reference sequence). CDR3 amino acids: CASSPTGISTDTQYF. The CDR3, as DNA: TGTGCCAGCAGCCCTACAGGGATAAGCACAGATACGCAGTATTTT.

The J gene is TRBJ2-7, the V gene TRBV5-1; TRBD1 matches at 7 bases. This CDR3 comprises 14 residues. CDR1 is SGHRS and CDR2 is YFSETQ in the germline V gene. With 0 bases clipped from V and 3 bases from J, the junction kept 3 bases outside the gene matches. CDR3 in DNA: TGCGCCAGCAGCTTGGAAGGACAGGTCTACGAGCAGTACTTC. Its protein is CASSLEGQVYEQYF.

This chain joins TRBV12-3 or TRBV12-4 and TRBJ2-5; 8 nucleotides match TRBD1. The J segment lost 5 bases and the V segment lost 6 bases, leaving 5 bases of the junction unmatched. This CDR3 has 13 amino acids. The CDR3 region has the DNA TGTGCCAGCAGACGGACAGGGTCGGAGACCCAGTACTTC. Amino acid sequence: CASRRTGSETQYF.

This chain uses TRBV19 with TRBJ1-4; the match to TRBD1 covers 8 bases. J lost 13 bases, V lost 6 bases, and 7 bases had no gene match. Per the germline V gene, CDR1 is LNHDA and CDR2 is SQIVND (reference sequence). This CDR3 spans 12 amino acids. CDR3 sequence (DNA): TGTGCCAGTAGCGAAACAGGGGGACGACTGTTTTTT. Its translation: CASSETGGRLFF.

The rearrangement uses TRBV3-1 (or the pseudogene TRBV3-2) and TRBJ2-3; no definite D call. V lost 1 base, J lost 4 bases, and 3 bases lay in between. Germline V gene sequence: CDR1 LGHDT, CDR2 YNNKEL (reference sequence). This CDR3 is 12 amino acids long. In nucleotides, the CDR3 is TGTGCCAGCAGCCAAGGAGCAGATACGCAGTATTTT. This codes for CASSQGADTQYF.

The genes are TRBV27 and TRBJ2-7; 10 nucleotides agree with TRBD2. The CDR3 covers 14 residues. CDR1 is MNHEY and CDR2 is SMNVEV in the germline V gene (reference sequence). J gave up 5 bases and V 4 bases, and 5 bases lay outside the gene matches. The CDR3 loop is CASSWQAGGDEQYF. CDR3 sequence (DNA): TGTGCCAGCAGTTGGCAAGCGGGAGGGGACGAGCAGTACTTC.

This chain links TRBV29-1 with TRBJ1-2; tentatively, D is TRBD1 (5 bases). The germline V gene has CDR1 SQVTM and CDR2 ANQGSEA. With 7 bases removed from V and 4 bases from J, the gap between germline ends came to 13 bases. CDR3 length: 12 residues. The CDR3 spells CSAPAGGYGYTF. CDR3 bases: TGCAGCGCCCCCGCGGGGGGCTATGGCTACACCTTC.

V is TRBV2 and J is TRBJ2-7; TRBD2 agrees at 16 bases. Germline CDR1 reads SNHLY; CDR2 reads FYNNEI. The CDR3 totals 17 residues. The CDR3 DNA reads TGTGCGATACAGGGACTAGCGGGGGGGAAAAGCTCCTACGAGCAGTACGTC. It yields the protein CAIQGLAGGKSSYEQYV.

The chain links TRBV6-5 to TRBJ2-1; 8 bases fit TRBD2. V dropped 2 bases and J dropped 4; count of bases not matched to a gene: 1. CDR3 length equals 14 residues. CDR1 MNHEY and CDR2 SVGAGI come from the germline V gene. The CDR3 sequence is CASSYGGGYNEQFF. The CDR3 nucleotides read TGTGCCAGCAGTTACGGCGGGGGGTACAATGAGCAGTTCTTC.

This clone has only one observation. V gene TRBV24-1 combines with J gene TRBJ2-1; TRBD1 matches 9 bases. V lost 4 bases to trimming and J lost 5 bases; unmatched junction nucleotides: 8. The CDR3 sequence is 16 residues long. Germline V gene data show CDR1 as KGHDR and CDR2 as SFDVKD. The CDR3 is CATSESGTGSHNEQFF. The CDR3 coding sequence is TGTGCCACCAGTGAGTCCGGGACAGGGAGTCACAATGAGCAGTTCTTC.

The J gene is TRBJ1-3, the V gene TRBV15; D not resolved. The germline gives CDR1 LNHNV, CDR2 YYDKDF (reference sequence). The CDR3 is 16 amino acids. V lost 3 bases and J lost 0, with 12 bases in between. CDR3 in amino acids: CATSRGGGSSGNTIYF. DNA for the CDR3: TGTGCCACCAGCAGGGGAGGCGGAAGCTCTGGAAACACCATATATTTT.

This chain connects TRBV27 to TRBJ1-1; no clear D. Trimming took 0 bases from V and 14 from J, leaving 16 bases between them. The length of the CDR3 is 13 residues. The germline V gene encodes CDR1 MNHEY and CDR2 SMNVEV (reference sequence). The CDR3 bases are TGTGCCAGCAGTTTATCGATGGCGGCCGAAAGGTTCTTT. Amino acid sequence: CASSLSMAAERFF.

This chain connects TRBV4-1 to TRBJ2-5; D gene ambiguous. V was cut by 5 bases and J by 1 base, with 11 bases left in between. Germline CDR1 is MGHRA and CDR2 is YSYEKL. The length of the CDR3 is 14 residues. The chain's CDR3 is CASSKGHTQETQYF. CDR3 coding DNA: TGCGCCAGCAGCAAAGGGCACACCCAAGAGACCCAGTACTTC.

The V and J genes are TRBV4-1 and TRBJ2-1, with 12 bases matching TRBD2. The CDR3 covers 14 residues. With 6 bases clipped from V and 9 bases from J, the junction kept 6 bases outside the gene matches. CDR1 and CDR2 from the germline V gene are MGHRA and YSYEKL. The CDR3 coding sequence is TGCGCCAGCAGGACTAGCGGGAGATCTCTTGAGCAGTTCTTC. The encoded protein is CASRTSGRSLEQFF.

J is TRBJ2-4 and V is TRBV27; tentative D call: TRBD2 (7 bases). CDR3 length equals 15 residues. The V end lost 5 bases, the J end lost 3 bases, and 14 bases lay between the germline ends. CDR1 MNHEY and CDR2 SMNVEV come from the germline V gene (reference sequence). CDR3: CASSLRGPGKNIQYF. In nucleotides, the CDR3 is TGTGCCAGCAGTCTGCGGGGGCCTGGCAAAAACATTCAGTACTTC.

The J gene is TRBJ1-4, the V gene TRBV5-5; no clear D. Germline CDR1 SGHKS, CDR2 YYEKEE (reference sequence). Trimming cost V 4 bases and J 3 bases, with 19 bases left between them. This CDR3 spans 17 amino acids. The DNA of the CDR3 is TGTGCCAGCAGCGTGCGAAATGCGGGATCGGCTAATGAAAAACTGTTTTTT. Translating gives CASSVRNAGSANEKLFF.

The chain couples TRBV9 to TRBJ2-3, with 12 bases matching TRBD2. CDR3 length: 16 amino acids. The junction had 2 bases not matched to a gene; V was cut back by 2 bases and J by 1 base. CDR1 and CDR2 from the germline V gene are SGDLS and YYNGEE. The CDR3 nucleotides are TGTGCCAGCAGCGTTCTAGCGGGAGGGGGCACAGATACGCAGTATTTT. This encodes CASSVLAGGGTDTQYF.

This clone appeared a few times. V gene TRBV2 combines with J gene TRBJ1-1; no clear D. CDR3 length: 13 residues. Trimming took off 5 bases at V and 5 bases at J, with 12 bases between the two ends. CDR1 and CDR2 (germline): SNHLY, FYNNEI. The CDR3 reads CASSHPRETEAFF. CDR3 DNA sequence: TGTGCCAGCAGTCACCCCCGGGAAACTGAAGCTTTCTTT.

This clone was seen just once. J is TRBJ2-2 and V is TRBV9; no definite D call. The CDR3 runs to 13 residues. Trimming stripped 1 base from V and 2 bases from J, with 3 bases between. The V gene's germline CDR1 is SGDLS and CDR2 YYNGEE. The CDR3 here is CASSVYNTGELFF. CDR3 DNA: TGTGCCAGCAGCGTATATAACACCGGGGAGCTGTTTTTT.

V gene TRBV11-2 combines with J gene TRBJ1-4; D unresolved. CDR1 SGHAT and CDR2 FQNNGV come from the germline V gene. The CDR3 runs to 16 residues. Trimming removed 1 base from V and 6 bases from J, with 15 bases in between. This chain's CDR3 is CASSLGLQSSDEKLFF. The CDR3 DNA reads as TGTGCCAGCAGCTTAGGACTACAGTCTTCGGATGAAAAACTGTTTTTT.

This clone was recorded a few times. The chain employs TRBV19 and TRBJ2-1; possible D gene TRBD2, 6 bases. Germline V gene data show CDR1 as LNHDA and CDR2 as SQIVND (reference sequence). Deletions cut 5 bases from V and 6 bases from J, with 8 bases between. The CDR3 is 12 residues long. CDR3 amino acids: CASSAGFNEQFF. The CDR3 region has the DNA TGTGCCAGTAGTGCGGGATTCAATGAGCAGTTCTTC.

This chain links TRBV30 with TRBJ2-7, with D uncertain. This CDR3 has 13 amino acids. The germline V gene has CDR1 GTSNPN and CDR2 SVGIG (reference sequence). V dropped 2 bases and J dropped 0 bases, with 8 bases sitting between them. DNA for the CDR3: TGTGCCTGGAGTCCCGACAACTCCTACGAGCAGTACTTC. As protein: CAWSPDNSYEQYF.

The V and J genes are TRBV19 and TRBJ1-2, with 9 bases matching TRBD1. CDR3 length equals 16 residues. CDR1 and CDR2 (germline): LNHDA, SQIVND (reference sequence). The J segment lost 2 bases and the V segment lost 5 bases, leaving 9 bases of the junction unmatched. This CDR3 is CASSPWTGDGNYGYTF. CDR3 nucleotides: TGTGCCAGTAGTCCCTGGACAGGGGATGGGAACTATGGCTACACCTTC.

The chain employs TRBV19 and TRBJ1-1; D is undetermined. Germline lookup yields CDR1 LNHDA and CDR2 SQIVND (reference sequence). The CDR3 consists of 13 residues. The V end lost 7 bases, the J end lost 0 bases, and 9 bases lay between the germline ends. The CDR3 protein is CASIGRVNTEAFF. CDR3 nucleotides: TGTGCCAGTATCGGGAGGGTGAACACTGAAGCTTTCTTT.

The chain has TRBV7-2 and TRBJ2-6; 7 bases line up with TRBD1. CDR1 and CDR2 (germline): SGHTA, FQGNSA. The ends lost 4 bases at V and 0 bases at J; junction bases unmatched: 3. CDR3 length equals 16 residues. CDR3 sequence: CASSSRTGSGANVLTF. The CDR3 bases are TGTGCCAGCAGCTCCCGGACAGGCTCTGGGGCCAACGTCCTGACTTTC.

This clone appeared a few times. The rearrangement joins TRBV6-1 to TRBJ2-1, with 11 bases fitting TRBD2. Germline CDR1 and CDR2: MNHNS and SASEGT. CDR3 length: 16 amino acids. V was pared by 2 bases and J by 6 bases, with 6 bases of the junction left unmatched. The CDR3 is CASSEIAGGNLNEQFF. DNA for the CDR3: TGTGCCAGCAGTGAAATAGCGGGAGGGAACCTCAATGAGCAGTTCTTC.

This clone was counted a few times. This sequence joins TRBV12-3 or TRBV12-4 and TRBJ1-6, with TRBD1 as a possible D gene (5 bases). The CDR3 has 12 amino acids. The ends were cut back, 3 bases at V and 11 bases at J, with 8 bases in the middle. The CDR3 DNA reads TGTGCCAGCAGTTTTGGAGGGGCACCCCTCCACTTT. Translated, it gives CASSFGGAPLHF.

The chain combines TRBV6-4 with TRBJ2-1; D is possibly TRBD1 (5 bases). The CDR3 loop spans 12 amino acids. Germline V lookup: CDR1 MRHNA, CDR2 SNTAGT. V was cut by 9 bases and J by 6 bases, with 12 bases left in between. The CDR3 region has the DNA TGTGCCAGAGGGGTGGTCGGCAATGAGCAGTTCTTC. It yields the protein CARGVVGNEQFF.

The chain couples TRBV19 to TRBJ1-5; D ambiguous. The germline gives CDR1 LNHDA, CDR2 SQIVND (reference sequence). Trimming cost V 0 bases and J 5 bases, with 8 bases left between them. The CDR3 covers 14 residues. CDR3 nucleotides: TGTGCCAGTAGTATAGAGTCCCGGTATCAGCCCCAGCATTTT. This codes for CASSIESRYQPQHF.

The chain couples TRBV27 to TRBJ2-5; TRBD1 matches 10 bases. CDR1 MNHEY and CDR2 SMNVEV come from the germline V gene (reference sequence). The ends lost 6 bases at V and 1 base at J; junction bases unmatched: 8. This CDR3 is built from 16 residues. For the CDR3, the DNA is TGTGCCAGCAGCTCCCGGACAGGGGGAACCCAAGAGACCCAGTACTTC. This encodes CASSSRTGGTQETQYF.

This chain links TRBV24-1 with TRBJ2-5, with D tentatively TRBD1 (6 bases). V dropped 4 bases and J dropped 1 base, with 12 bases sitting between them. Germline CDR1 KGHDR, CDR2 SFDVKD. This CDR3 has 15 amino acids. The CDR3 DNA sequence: TGTGCCACCAGTGACTCAGGACAGCCCCAAGAGACCCAGTACTTC. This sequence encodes CATSDSGQPQETQYF.